These 6 T cell receptor beta chains share one sample of origin, sequenced in a study of blood T cell repertoires in COVID-19. This table comes from immunoSEQ multiplex PCR, and its TCRdb copy is limited to in-frame clones, with some not included. The profile shows over 150,000 clones, 87% of them singletons. Sequenced material: PBMCs or T cells enriched from blood (not recorded which). Receptor source: a woman between 25 and 40 years old who had recovered from COVID-19.

The chain combines TRBV3-1 (or the pseudogene TRBV3-2) with TRBJ2-1; D unresolved. V shed 0 bases and J shed 7 bases, with 7 bases lying between them. Per the germline V gene, CDR1 is LGHDT and CDR2 is YNNKEL (reference sequence). The CDR3 runs to 13 residues. The CDR3 DNA reads as TGTGCCAGCAGCCAAGATACAAAAAATGAGCAGTTCTTC. Translating it yields CASSQDTKNEQFF.

The chain carries TRBV9 and TRBJ2-2, with 7 bases that match TRBD1. The CDR3 spans 15 residues. CDR1 and CDR2 (germline): SGDLS, YYNGEE. V was clipped by 1 base and J by 4 bases; unmatched bases: 4. Here the CDR3 reads CASSVMGQSTGELFF. The CDR3 coding sequence is TGTGCCAGCAGCGTAATGGGACAGTCCACCGGGGAGCTGTTTTTT.

The chain carries TRBV4-1 and TRBJ2-2, with 8 nucleotides matching TRBD1. V trimming: 1 base; J trimming: 6 bases; junction bases outside the gene matches: 4. Germline lookup yields CDR1 MGHRA and CDR2 YSYEKL. The CDR3 spans 15 residues. CDR3 DNA: TGCGCCAGCAGCCAAGCTTGGACAGGGCCCGGGGAGCTGTTTTTT. Amino acids: CASSQAWTGPGELFF.

The chain recombines TRBV7-9 with TRBJ1-1; D not resolved. Trimming removed 3 bases at V and 3 bases at J, with 11 bases between. The CDR3 has 14 residues. In germline, CDR1 is SEHNR, CDR2 FQNEAQ (reference sequence). The CDR3 region has the DNA TGTGCCAGCAGCTTCTACGGGGTGGACACTGAAGCTTTCTTT. Its protein product is CASSFYGVDTEAFF.

The chain links TRBV28 to TRBJ2-7; TRBD2 matches 10 bases. The V and J ends lost 4 bases and 1 base, in that order; junction bases with no gene match: 4. Germline-derived CDR1 and CDR2 are MDHEN and SYDVKM. CDR3 length: 15 amino acids. For the CDR3, the DNA is TGTGCCAGCAGTTCCCAGCGGGGGGGTTCCTACGAGCAGTACTTC. Residues: CASSSQRGGSYEQYF.

The chain recombines TRBV27 with TRBJ1-2, with TRBD1 identical over 7 bases. V dropped 0 bases and J dropped 8; count of bases not matched to a gene: 9. The CDR3 has 15 residues. The V gene's germline CDR1 is MNHEY and CDR2 SMNVEV (reference sequence). CDR3 sequence reads: CASSLSKGALGGYTF. CDR3 nucleotide sequence: TGTGCCAGCAGTTTATCGAAGGGGGCGTTAGGAGGCTACACCTTC.